Here is one T cell receptor (beta chain) with its context. This specimen comes from a study of OX40 agonist ivuxolimab in advanced cancers. The data were produced by immunoSEQ multiplex PCR, yet TCRdb's version contains in-frame clones alone and is incomplete. In the table there are tens of thousands of clones, about 87% of which are singletons. The V and J ends lost 5 bases and 4 bases respectively, with 15 bases between them. There are 14 residues in the CDR3. Germline CDR1 and CDR2: SGHRS and YFSETQ. V usage is TRBV5-1 and J usage is TRBJ1-1; tentatively, D is TRBD1 (6 bases). This receptor was obtained from an adult with an advanced solid tumor such as melanoma, head and neck, liver or kidney cancer. The specimen was CD4+ or CD8+ T cells sorted from blood, collected in a trial of the OX40 agonist ivuxolimab. The CDR3 DNA is TGCGCCAGCAGGGGTTCAGGGGATAGCACTGAAGCTTTCTTT. It specifies CASRGSGDSTEAFF.